This T cell receptor beta chain was documented in a study of shared clonotypes between healthy human individuals. This table comes from immunoSEQ multiplex PCR, and its TCRdb copy is limited to in-frame clones, with some not included. The sample yields about 2 million clones, roughly 94% seen once. In regard to this clone: The antigen remains undetermined.

Study-level results: When naive CD4 clonotypes were compared across several donors, about 5% were shared. Only blood was sampled; tissue repertoires likely differ.

The CDR3 length is 17 residues. Germline lookup yields CDR1 LNHNV and CDR2 YYDKDF (reference sequence). Trimming took off 0 bases at V and 0 bases at J, with 15 bases between the two ends. Specimen: naive CD4+ T cells sorted from blood. The subset denotes: CD45RA+ positively selected. The sequence was collected from a man aged 18 to 35 in good health. This chain joins TRBV15 and TRBJ2-7; D might be TRBD1 (5 bases). The DNA for the CDR3 is TGTGCCACCAGCAGAGATCACCCAGATCAGGGCTCCTACGAGCAGTACTTC. Translation gives CATSRDHPDQGSYEQYF. The variable domain in full, with the rest retrieved from reference TRBV15 and TRBJ2-7, is DAMVIQNPRYQVTQFGKPVTLSCSQTLNHNVMYWYQQKSSQAPKLLFHYYDKDFNNEADTPDNFQSRRPNTSFCFLDIRSPGLGDTAMYLCATSRDHPDQGSYEQYFGPGTRLTVT.